This T cell receptor (beta chain) was retrieved from a study of vaccination effects on CD4 cells after COVID-19. The V end lost 1 base, the J end lost 1 base, and 14 bases lay between the germline ends. Germline CDR1 SEHNR, CDR2 FQNEAQ (reference sequence). This CDR3 has 17 amino acids. Culture proceeded for about ten days, and CD4+ T cells were then isolated. As to this clone: Its antigen is currently unknown.

The repertoire was sequenced with immunoSEQ multiplex PCR; TCRdb's copy has only in-frame clones and lacks some. The sample has tens of thousands of clones; 72% are singletons. The source is a human donor who had a prior SARS-CoV-2 infection. The chain links TRBV7-9 to TRBJ1-3; tentative D call: TRBD1 (5 bases). The sample was CD4+ T cells from PBMCs cultured without peptide, taken before COVID-19 vaccination. CDR3 sequence: CASSLGWGVRSGNTIYF. The DNA for the CDR3 is TGTGCCAGCAGCTTAGGATGGGGGGTTCGGTCTGGAAACACCATATATTTT.